This T cell receptor (beta chain) is from a study of blood T cell repertoires in COVID-19 (dated by TCRdb to about 2020). For context, the study as a whole: The collaborator samples originated in the United States, Italy and Spain and spanned the acute and convalescent phases of COVID-19. The repertoires were released in a freely available public database meant as a resource for research on the immune response to SARS-CoV-2. HLA class I and class II types, where available, came from metadata supplied by the sample provider rather than from assay-based typing. Deeply sampled blood TCRbeta repertoires from subjects exposed to, actively infected with, or recovered from COVID-19 were included in the dataset. The sample metadata nearly always contained a de-identified subject ID, COVID-19 status, age in years and sex. The prospective study material was composed of cDNA or gDNA derived from T cells, B-cell-depleted T cells, or PBMCs. The samples were drawn from the first 160 participants of the ongoing ImmuneRACE study and from about 1,200 subjects provided by 6 global collaborators.

Including the terminal cysteine and phenylalanine, the CDR3 comprises 15 residues. Of all the DNA, just the CDR3 is kept, 45 bases in frame from base 1. Relative to germline, V is 4 bases shorter and J is 0 bases shorter, with 10 bases between their ends. CDR1 and CDR2 (SGHRS, YFSETQ) derive from the germline V gene. Enrolling through a virtual design, the prospective study's participants ranged in age from roughly 18 to 89 years and lived across about two dozen United States geographic areas. In the prospective study, cohorts were assigned on the basis of participant-reported clinical history obtained from a screening survey and a study questionnaire. Recovered participants in ImmuneRACE Cohort 3 were defined by two consecutive negative NP/OP PCR tests, clearance by a healthcare professional, or resolution of symptoms. Each participant in the prospective study had whole blood, serum and a nasopharyngeal or oropharyngeal swab collected by mobile phlebotomists. Over an approximately 2-month period, participants in the prospective study had the option of providing additional blood draws and questionnaires. Before DNA extraction, blood samples from the prospective study were shipped at room temperature or frozen.

On the study overall, not on this receptor specifically: How much clinical and demographic metadata was included differed by source and by participant, and the metadata was provided uncurated.

The immunoSEQ Assay, a bias-controlled multiplex PCR, was used to amplify TCRbeta CDR3 regions from genomic DNA. In the source study's methods: The number of nucleated cells in each sample was estimated by amplification of reference gene primers within the assay. Sequence reads were collapsed and filtered to measure the absolute abundance of every unique TCRbeta CDR3 rearrangement. For each sample, productive Simpson clonality was calculated by taking the square root of Simpson's diversity index across productive rearrangements. The immuneACCESS repertoire file appears here via TCRdb, limited to in-frame rearrangements. These files lack a portion of the clones; in checked studies, under half of the deficit traces to unresolved V genes, and the cause of the others is not known. V and J calls and clone size are given by that table; D and trimming were obtained from the DNA. Across this sample there are about 300,000 clones, with 80% to 90% seen only once. The biggest ten clones account for under 2.5% of the sample.

Worth noting for this clone: Its antigen remains unidentified. The record has no base qualities; no much larger clone is one base away.

The chain employs TRBV5-1 and TRBJ1-4, with the D gene too uncertain to name. This TCR was recovered from a man younger than 45 who had recovered from COVID-19. The sequenced sample was PBMCs or T cells enriched from blood (not recorded which). The bases read TGCGCCAGCAGCACCAACGGGGCAACTAATGAAAAACTGTTTTTT. This is translated as CASSTNGATNEKLFF.